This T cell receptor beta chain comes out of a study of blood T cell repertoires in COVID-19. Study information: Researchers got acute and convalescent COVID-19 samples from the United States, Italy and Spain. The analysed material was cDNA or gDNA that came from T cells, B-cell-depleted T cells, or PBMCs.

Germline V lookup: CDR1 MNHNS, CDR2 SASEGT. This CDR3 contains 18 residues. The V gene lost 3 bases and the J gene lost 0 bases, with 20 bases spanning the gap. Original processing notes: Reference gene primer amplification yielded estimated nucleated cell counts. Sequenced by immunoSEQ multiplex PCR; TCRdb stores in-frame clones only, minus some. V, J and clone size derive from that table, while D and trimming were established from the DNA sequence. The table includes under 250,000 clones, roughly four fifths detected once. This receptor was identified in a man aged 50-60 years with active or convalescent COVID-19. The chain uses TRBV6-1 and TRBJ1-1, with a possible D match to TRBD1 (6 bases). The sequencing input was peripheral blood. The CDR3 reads CASSEAWGHPRMNTEAFF. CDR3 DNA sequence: TGTGCCAGCAGTGAGGCGTGGGGACACCCCCGTATGAACACTGAAGCTTTCTTT.